The text below deals with one TCR beta chain. The target of this receptor is not known. Per-base qualities were not stored, and no clone one base away is much larger. Whole blood was collected in K2EDTA tubes by collaborating institutions according to the institutions' own protocols. For TCRbeta analysis, collaborator samples were shipped as frozen whole blood, as isolated PBMCs, or as DNA extracted from either sample type. The entry originates in a study of blood T cell repertoires in COVID-19 (TCRdb year 2020). Turning to the overall study: The collaborator samples originated in the United States, Italy and Spain and spanned the acute and convalescent phases of COVID-19. The prospective study material was composed of cDNA or gDNA derived from T cells, B-cell-depleted T cells, or PBMCs. The dataset comprised deeply sampled blood TCRbeta repertoires from subjects exposed to, actively infected with, or recovered from COVID-19. The repertoires were released in a freely available public database intended as a resource for research on the immune response to SARS-CoV-2. Samples came from the ongoing ImmuneRACE study (first 160 participants) plus 1,254 subjects from 6 global collaborators. Nearly every sample came with metadata listing a de-identified subject ID, COVID-19 status, age in years and sex. HLA class I and class II types, where available, came from metadata supplied by the sample provider rather than from assay-based typing. General conclusions and limits of the study: How much clinical and demographic metadata was included differed by source and by participant, and the metadata was provided uncurated.

V trim: 6 bases; J trim: 2 bases; unmatched bases: 7. According to the germline V gene, CDR1 reads SNHLY and CDR2 reads FYNNEI. The CDR3 measures 15 amino acids from cysteine to phenylalanine. Only the CDR3 DNA stays, 45 bases, in frame from base 1. The immunoSEQ Assay, a bias-controlled multiplex PCR, was used to amplify TCRbeta CDR3 regions from genomic DNA. The authors' analysis ran thus. Within the assay, amplification of reference gene primers was used to estimate how many nucleated cells each sample contained. To quantify the absolute abundance of each unique TCRbeta CDR3 rearrangement, sequence reads were collapsed and filtered. For each sample, productive Simpson clonality was calculated by taking the square root of Simpson's diversity index across productive rearrangements. In its TCRdb copy, this immuneACCESS table keeps in-frame sequences only and misses some clones. Where compared with another copy, unresolved V genes explain less than half of these, and the others have no known cause. The DNA gave D and trimming, while V, J and clone size come from that table. The sample data list hundreds of thousands of clones, and about 80% of these were observed just once. Less than 7.5% of the sample is in the top ten clones.

The source material was peripheral blood. The rearrangement combines TRBV2 with TRBJ2-5; TRBD1 matches 9 bases in the middle. The receptor was derived from a woman aged 50 to 60 with acute or convalescent COVID-19. CDR3 region: CASSWGQGDQETQYF. The sequenced DNA is TGTGCCAGCAGCTGGGGACAGGGAGATCAAGAGACCCAGTACTTC.